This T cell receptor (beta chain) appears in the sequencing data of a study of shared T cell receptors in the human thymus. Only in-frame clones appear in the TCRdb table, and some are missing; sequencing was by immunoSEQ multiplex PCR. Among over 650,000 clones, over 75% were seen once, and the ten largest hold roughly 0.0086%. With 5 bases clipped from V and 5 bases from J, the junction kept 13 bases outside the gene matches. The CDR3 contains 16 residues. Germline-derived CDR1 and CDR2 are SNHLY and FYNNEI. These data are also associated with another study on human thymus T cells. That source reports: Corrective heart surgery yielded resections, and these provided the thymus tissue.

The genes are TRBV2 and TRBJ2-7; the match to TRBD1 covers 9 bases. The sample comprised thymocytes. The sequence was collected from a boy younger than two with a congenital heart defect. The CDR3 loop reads CASSITGTGFPHEQYF. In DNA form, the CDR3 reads TGTGCCAGCAGTATTACCGGGACAGGGTTTCCCCACGAGCAGTACTTC.